This T cell receptor beta chain was sequenced during a study of cytomegalovirus exposure and HLA in healthy donors. The wider study: Some 90 million unique TCRs from HLA-typed donors were held in an early data release. Study-level findings and limits: Most TCR sequences were rare, but some public TCRs occurred in many donors.

As concerns this clone: Antigen specificity is unknown.

The CDR3 runs to 14 residues. PCR employed 60 Vbeta and 13 Jbeta primers. Sequencing used immunoSEQ multiplex PCR; TCRdb keeps in-frame clones, though not all of them. This sample has around 130,000 clones, with approximately 72% found just once. The J gene is TRBJ1-1, the V gene TRBV21-1; the table gives TRBD1 as D, unverified against the DNA. TRBV21-1 has pseudogene status. The TCR originated in a woman between 55 and 75 years old in good health and CMV-seronegative. The sample taken for sequencing was PBMCs. Written as DNA, the CDR3 is TGTGCCAGCAGCAAAGGGCATCCGAACACTGAAGCTTTCTTT. Its protein product is CASSKGHPNTEAFF.